This T cell receptor (beta chain) comes out of a study of regulatory dendritic cells for organ transplantation. General observations from the study: Naive CD4+ and CD8+ repertoires were highly diverse; memory CD8+ was most oligoclonal. Resting memory CD8+ T cells held the most alloreactive clonotypes. Between individuals, the alloreactive memory CD8+ T cell pool differed considerably.

Turning to this clone: Its antigen is unknown. At one boundary the junction diverges from the germline segment, which might be a read error.

CDR3 size: 14 residues. Germline V CDR1 and CDR2: SGHRS, YFSETQ. Naive CD45RA+ and memory CD45RO+ CD4+ or CD8+ T cells were FACS-sorted. The method was immunoSEQ multiplex PCR; TCRdb's version includes in-frame clones alone and lacks a portion of them. The data contain under 25,000 clones, 74% of them singletons. The sequencing input was memory CD4+ T cells from blood. Noted subset: CD45RO+ memory T cells. The clonotype was recovered from a human donor in good health. The gene calls are TRBV5-1 and TRBJ1-2, with TRBD1 identical over 9 bases. The CDR3 bases are TGTGCCAGCAGCCGTGACAGGGGGAACTATGGCTACACCTTC. Translation gives CASSRDRGNYGYTF.